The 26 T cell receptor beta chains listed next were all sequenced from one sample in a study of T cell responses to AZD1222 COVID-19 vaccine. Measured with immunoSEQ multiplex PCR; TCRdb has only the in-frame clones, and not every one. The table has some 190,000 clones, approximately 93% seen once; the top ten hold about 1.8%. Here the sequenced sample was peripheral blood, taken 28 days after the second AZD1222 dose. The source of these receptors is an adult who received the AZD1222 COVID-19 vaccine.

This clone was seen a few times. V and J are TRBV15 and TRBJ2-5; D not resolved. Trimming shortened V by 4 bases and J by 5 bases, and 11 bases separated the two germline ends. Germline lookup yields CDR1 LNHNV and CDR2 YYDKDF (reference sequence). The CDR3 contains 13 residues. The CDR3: CATSTGSWETQYF. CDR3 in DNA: TGTGCCACCAGCACTGGCTCTTGGGAGACCCAGTACTTC.

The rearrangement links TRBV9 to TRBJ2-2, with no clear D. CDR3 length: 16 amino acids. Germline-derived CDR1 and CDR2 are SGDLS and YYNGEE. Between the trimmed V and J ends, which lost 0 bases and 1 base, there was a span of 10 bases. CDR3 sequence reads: CASSVAGTGNTGELFF. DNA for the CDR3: TGTGCCAGCAGCGTAGCGGGTACGGGGAACACCGGGGAGCTGTTTTTT.

The CDR3, as DNA: TGTGCCACCAGTGAGGGGACAGGGGTGAATGAGCAGTTCTTC. It encodes CATSEGTGVNEQFF. The gene calls are TRBV24-1 and TRBJ2-1; 10 bases map to TRBD1. V shed 4 bases and J 7 bases; nucleotides not matched to a gene: 3. Germline lookup yields CDR1 KGHDR and CDR2 SFDVKD. CDR3 length: 14 residues.

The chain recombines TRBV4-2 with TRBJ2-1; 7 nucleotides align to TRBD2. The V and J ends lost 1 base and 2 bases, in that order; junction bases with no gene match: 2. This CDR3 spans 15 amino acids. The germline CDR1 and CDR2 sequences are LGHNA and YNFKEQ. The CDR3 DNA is TGTGCCAGCAGCCAAGCGGGGGGAACCTACAATGAGCAGTTCTTC. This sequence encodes CASSQAGGTYNEQFF.

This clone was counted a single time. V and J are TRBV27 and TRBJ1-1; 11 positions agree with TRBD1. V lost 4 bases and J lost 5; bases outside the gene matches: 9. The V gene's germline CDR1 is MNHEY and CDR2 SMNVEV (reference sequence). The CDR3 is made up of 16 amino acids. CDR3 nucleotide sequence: TGTGCCAGCAGTTCACGGACAGGGGGCGCCCCTACTGAAGCTTTCTTT. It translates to CASSSRTGGAPTEAFF.

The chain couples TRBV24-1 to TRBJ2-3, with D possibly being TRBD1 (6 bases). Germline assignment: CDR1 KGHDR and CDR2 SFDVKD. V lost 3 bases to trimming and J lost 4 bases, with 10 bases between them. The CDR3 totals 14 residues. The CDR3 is CATSDRGGPDTQYF. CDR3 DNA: TGTGCCACCAGTGATAGAGGGGGTCCAGATACGCAGTATTTT.

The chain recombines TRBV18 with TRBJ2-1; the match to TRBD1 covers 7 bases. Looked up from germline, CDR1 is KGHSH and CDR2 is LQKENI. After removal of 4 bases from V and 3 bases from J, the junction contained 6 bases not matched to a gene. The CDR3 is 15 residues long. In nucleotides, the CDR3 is TGTGCCAGCTCACTCACCGGGACAGTCTACAATGAGCAGTTCTTC. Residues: CASSLTGTVYNEQFF. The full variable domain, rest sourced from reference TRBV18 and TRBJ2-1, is NAGVMQNPRHLVRRRGQEARLRCSPMKGHSHVYWYRQLPEEGLKFMVYLQKENIIDESGMPKERFSAEFPKEGPSILRIQQVVRGDSAAYFCASSLTGTVYNEQFFGPGTRLTVL.

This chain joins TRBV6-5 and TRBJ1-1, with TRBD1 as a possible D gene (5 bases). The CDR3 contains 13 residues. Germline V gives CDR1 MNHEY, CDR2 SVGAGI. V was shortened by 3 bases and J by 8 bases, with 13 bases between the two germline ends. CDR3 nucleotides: TGTGCCAGCAGTTATAATTTTAGGGGAGAAGCTTTCTTT. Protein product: CASSYNFRGEAFF.

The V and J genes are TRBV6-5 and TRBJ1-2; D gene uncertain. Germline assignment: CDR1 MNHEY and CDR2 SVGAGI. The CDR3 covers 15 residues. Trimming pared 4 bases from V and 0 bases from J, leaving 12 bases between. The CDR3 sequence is CASSSPSRPNYGYTF. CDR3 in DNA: TGTGCCAGCAGTTCCCCCAGTCGGCCTAACTATGGCTACACCTTC.

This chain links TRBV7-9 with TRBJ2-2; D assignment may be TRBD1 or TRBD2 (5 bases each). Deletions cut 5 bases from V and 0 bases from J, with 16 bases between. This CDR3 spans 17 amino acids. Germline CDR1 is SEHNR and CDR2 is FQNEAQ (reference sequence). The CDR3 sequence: CASSRIRDRPNTGELFF. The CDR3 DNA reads TGTGCCAGCAGCCGGATCCGGGACCGACCGAACACCGGGGAGCTGTTTTTT.

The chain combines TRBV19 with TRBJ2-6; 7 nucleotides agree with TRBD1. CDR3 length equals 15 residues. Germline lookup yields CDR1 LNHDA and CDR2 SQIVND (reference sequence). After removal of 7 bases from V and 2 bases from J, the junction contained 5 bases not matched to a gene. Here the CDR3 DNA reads TGTGCCAGTACCGCCACAGGGGCTGGGGCCAACGTCCTGACTTTC. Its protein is CASTATGAGANVLTF. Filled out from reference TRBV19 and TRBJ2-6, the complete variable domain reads DGGITQSPKYLFRKEGQNVTLSCEQNLNHDAMYWYRQDPGQGLRLIYYSQIVNDFQKGDIAEGYSVSREKKESFPLTVTSAQKNPTAFYLCASTATGAGANVLTFGAGSRLTVL.

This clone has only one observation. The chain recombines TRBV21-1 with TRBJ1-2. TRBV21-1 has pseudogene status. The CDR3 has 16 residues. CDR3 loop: CASSKGIKGRNYGYTF. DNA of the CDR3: TGTGCCAGCAGCAAAGGTATAAAGGGGAGGAACTATGGCTACACCTTC.

The CDR3 DNA follows: TGTGCCAGCTCACCAGGGACGGTGGGATCGTGGGGCTACACCTTC. Its protein is CASSPGTVGSWGYTF. V usage is TRBV18 and J usage is TRBJ1-2; tentative D call: TRBD1 (5 bases). The CDR3 runs 15 residues. Germline values: CDR1 KGHSH, CDR2 LQKENI. Trimming cost V 2 bases and J 8 bases, with 18 bases left between them.

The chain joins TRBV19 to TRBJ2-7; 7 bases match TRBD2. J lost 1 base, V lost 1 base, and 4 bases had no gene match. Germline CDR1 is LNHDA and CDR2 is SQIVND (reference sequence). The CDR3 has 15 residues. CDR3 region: CASSIAGGPSYEQYF. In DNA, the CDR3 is TGTGCCAGTAGTATAGCGGGAGGTCCTTCCTACGAGCAGTACTTC. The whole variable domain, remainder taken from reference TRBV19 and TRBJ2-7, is DGGITQSPKYLFRKEGQNVTLSCEQNLNHDAMYWYRQDPGQGLRLIYYSQIVNDFQKGDIAEGYSVSREKKESFPLTVTSAQKNPTAFYLCASSIAGGPSYEQYFGPGTRLTVT.

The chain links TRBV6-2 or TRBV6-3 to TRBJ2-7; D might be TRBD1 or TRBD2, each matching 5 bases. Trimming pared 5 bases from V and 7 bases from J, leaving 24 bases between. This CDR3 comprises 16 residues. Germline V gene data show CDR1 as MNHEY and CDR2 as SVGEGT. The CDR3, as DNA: TGTGCCAGCAGTAGCGGATTGGCAGGGCTACGAGGGGAGCAGTACTTC. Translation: CASSSGLAGLRGEQYF.

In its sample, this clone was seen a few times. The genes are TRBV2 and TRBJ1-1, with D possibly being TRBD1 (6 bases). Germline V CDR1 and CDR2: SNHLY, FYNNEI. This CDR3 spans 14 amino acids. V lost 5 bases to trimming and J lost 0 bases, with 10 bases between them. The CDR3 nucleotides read TGTGCCAGCAGTCTCACAGGGATGAACACTGAAGCTTTCTTT. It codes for CASSLTGMNTEAFF.

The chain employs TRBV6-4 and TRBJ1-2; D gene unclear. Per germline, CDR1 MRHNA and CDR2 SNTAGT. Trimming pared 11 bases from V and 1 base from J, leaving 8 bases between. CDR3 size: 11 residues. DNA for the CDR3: TGTGCCGGGAATCATAACTATGGCTACACCTTC. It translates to CAGNHNYGYTF.

The CDR3 nucleotides read TGTGCCAGTAGTAATCTAATAGGAGGGACTGAAGCTTTCTTT. Protein product: CASSNLIGGTEAFF. V and J are TRBV19 and TRBJ1-1; D remains unclear. The V end was cut by 4 bases, the J end by 5 bases, with 14 bases between. CDR1 and CDR2 from the germline V gene are LNHDA and SQIVND (reference sequence). The CDR3 contains 14 residues.

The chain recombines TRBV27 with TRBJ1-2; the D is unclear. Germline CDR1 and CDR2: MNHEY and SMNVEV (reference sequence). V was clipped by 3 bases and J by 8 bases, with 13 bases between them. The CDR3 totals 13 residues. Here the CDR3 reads CASSFRNEGGYTF. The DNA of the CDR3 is TGTGCCAGCAGTTTTCGGAACGAGGGAGGCTACACCTTC.

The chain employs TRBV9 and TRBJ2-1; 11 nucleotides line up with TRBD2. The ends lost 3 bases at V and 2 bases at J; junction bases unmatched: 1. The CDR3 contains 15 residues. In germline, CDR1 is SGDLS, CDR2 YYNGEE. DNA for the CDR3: TGTGCCAGCAGCGAGACTAGCGGGGCCTACAATGAGCAGTTCTTC. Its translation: CASSETSGAYNEQFF.

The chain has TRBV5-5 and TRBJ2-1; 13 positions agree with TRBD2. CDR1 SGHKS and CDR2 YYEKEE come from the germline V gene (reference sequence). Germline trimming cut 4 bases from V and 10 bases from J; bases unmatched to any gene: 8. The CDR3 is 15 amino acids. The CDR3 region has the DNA TGTGCCAGCAGCGAACTGGGACTAGCGGGGACCGAGCAGTTCTTC. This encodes CASSELGLAGTEQFF.

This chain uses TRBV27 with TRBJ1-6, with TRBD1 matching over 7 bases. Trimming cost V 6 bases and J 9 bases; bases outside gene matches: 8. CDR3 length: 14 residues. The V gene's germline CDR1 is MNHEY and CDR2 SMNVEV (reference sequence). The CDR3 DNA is TGTGCCAGCAGGCCGGGACAGTTCCGTTCACCCCTCCACTTT. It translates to CASRPGQFRSPLHF.

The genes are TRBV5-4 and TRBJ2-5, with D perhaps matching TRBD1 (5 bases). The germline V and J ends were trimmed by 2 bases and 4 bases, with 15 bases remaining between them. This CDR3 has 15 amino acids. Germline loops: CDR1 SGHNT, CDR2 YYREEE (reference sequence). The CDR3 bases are TGTGCCAGCAGCTTCCGCTCAGGGTTAGGAGAGACCCAGTACTTC. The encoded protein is CASSFRSGLGETQYF. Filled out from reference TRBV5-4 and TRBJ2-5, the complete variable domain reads ETGVTQSPTHLIKTRGQQVTLRCSSQSGHNTVSWYQQALGQGPQFIFQYYREEENGRGNFPPRFSGLQFPNYSSELNVNALELDDSALYLCASSFRSGLGETQYFGPGTRLLVL.

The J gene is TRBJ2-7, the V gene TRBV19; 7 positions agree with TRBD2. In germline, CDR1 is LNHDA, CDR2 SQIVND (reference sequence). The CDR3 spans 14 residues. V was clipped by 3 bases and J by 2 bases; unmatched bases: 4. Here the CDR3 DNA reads TGTGCCAGTAGTATTGGGGGGGTCGCCTACGAGCAGTACTTC. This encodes CASSIGGVAYEQYF.

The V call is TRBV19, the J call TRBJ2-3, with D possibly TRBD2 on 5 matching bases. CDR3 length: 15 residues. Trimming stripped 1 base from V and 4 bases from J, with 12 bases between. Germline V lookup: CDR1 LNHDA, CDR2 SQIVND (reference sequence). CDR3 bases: TGTGCCAGTAGTATAGTGGCTGGAGGCGCAGATACGCAGTATTTT. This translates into CASSIVAGGADTQYF.

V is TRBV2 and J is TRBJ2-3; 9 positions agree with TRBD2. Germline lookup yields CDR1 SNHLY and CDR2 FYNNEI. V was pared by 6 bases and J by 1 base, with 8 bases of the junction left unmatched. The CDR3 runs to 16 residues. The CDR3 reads CASSDLGLARTDTQYF. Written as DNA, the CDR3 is TGTGCCAGCAGCGACCTGGGACTAGCACGCACAGATACGCAGTATTTT.